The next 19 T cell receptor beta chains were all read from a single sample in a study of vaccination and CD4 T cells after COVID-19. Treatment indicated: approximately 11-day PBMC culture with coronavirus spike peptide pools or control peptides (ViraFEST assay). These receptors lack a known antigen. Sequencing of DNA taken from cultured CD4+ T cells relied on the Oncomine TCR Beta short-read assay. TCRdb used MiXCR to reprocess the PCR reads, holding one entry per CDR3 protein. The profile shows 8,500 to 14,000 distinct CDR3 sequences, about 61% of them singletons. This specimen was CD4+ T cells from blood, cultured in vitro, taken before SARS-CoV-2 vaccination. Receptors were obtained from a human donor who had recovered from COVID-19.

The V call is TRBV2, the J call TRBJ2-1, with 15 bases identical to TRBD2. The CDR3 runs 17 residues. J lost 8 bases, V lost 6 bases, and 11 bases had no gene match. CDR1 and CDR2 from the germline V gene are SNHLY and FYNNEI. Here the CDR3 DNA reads TGTGCCAGCAGCGATCCACCGGGACTAGCGGGAGGCTATGAGCAGTTCTTC. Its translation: CASSDPPGLAGGYEQFF.

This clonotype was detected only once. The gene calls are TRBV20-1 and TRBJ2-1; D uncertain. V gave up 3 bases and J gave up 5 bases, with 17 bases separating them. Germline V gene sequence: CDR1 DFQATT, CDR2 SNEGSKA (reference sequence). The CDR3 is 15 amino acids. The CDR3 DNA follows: TGCAGTGCTAGTCAGCTCTCGGTAATGGACAATGAGCAGTTCTTC. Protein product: CSASQLSVMDNEQFF.

CDR3 nucleotides: TGTGCCAGCAGCCCGAGACAGGGGAATACCTATGGCTACACCTTC. Its protein is CASSPRQGNTYGYTF. The chain combines TRBV7-9 with TRBJ1-2, with 8 bases lining up with TRBD1. Germline V gene data show CDR1 as SEHNR and CDR2 as FQNEAQ (reference sequence). Trimming at V came to 5 bases and at J to 4 bases, leaving 9 bases not matched to a gene. CDR3 length equals 15 residues.

The CDR3 region has the DNA TGCAGTGCTCCTCCGGGACAGGCATCAGATACGCAGTATTTT. Translated: CSAPPGQASDTQYF. V is TRBV20-1 and J is TRBJ2-3; 8 bases map to TRBD1. The CDR3 extends over 14 amino acids. The ends lost 5 bases at V and 4 bases at J; junction bases unmatched: 8. Looked up from germline, CDR1 is DFQATT and CDR2 is SNEGSKA (reference sequence).

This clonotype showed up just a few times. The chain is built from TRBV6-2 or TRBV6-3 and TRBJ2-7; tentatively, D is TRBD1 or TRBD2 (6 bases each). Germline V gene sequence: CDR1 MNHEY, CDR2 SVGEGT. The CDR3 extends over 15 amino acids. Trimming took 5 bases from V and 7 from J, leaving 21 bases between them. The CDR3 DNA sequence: TGTGCCAGCAGTACCCCGTGGGGGGCGATAAGAGAGCAGTACTTC. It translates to CASSTPWGAIREQYF.

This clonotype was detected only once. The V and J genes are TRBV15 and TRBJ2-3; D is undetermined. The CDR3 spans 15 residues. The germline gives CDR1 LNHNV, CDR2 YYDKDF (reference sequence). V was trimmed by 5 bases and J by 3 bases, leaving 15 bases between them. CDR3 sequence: CATSPQATATDTQYF. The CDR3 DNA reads TGTGCCACCAGCCCCCAAGCGACCGCTACAGATACGCAGTATTTT.

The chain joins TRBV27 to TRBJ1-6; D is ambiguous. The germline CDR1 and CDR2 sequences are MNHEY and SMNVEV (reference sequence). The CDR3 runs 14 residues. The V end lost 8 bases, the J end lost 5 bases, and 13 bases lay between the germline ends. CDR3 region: CASLVLGNNSPLHF. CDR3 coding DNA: TGTGCCAGCCTTGTCTTAGGGAATAATTCACCCCTCCACTTT.

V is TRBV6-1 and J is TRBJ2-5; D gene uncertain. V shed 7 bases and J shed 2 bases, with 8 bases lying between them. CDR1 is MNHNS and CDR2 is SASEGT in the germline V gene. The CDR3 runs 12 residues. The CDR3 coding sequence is TGTGCCAGCAAGCCGAATCAAGAGACCCAGTACTTC. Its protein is CASKPNQETQYF.

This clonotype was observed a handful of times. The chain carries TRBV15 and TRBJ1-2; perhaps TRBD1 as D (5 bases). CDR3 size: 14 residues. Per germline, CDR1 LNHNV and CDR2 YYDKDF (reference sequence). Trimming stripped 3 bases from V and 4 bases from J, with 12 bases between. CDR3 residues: CATSRTGTSYGYTF. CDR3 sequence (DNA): TGTGCCACCAGCAGGACCGGGACGAGCTATGGCTACACCTTC.

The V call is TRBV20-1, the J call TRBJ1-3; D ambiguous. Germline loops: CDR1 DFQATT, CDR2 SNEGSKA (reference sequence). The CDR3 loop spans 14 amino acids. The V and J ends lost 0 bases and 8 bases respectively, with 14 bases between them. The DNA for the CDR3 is TGCAGTGCTAGAGACCGGGGAGCCTCGGACACCATATATTTT. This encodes CSARDRGASDTIYF.

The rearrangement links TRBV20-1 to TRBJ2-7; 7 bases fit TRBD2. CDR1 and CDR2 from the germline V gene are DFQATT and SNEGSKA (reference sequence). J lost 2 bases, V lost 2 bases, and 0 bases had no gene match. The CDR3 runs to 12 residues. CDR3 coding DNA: TGCAGTGCTAGACGGGAGGCCTACGAGCAGTACTTC. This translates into CSARREAYEQYF.

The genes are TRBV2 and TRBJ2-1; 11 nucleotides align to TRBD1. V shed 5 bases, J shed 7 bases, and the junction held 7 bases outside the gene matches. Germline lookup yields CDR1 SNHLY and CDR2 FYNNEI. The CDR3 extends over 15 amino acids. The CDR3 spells CASSLGQGARNEQFF. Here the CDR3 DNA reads TGTGCCAGCAGTCTCGGACAGGGGGCGCGGAATGAGCAGTTCTTC. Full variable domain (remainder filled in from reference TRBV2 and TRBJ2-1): EPEVTQTPSHQVTQMGQEVILRCVPISNHLYFYWYRQILGQKVEFLVSFYNNEISEKSEIFDDQFSVERPDGSNFTLKIRSTKLEDSAMYFCASSLGQGARNEQFFGPGTRLTVL.

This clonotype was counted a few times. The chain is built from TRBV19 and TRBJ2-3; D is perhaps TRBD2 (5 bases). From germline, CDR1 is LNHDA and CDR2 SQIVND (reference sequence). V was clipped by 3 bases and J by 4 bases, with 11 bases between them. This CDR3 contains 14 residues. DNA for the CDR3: TGTGCCAGTAGTATTCGGGATCCCCCAGATACGCAGTATTTT. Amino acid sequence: CASSIRDPPDTQYF.

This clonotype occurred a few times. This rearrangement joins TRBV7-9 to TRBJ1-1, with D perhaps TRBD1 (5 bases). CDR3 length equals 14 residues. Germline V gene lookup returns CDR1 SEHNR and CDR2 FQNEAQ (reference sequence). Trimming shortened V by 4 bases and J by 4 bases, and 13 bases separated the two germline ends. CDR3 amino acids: CASSSWDSATEAFF. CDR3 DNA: TGTGCCAGCAGCTCATGGGACTCAGCCACTGAAGCTTTCTTT.

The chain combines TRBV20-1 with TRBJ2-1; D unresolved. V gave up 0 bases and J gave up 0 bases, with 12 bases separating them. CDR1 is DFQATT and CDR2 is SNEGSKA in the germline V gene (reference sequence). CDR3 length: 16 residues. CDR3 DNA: TGCAGTGCTAGAGATCGTTACTCGAGCTCCTACAATGAGCAGTTCTTC. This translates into CSARDRYSSSYNEQFF.

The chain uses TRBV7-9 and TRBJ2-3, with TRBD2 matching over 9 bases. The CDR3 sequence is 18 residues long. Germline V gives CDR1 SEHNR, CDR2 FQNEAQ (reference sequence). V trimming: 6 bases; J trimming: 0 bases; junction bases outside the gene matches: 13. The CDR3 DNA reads TGTGCCAGCAGGCCGCGGCTAGCGGGACGGAAGAGCACAGATACGCAGTATTTT. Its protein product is CASRPRLAGRKSTDTQYF.

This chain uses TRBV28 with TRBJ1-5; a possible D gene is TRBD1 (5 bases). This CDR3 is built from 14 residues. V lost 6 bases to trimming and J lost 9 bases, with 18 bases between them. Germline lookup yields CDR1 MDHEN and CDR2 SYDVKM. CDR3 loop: CASREGQADRPQHF. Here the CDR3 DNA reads TGTGCCAGCAGGGAGGGGCAGGCGGATCGGCCCCAGCATTTT.

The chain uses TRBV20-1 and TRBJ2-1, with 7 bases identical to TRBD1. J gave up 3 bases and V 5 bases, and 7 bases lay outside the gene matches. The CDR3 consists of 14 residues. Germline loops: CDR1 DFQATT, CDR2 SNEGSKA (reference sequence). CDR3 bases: TGCAGTGCTGCCGGGACAGACTACTACAATGAGCAGTTCTTC. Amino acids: CSAAGTDYYNEQFF.

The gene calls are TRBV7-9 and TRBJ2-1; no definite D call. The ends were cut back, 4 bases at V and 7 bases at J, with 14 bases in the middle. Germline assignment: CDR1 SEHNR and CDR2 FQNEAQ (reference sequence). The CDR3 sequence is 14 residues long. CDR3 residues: CASSSPVRANEQFF. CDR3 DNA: TGTGCCAGCAGCTCTCCCGTACGTGCAAATGAGCAGTTCTTC. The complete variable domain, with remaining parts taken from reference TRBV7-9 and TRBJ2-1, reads DTGVSQNPRHKITKRGQNVTFRCDPISEHNRLYWYRQTLGQGPEFLTYFQNEAQLEKSRLLSDRFSAERPKGSFSTLEIQRTEQGDSAMYLCASSSPVRANEQFFGPGTRLTVL.